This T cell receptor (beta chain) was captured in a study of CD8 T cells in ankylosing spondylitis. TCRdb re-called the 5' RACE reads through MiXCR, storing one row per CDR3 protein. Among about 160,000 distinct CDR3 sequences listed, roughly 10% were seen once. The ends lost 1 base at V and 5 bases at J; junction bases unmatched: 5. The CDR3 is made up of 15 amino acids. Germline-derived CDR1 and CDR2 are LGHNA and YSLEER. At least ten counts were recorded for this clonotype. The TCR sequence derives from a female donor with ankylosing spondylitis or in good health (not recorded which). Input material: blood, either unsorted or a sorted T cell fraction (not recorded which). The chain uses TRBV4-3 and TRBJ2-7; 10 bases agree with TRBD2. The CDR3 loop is CASSQGTSGFNEQYF. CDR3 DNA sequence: TGCGCCAGCAGCCAAGGGACTAGCGGTTTCAACGAGCAGTACTTC.